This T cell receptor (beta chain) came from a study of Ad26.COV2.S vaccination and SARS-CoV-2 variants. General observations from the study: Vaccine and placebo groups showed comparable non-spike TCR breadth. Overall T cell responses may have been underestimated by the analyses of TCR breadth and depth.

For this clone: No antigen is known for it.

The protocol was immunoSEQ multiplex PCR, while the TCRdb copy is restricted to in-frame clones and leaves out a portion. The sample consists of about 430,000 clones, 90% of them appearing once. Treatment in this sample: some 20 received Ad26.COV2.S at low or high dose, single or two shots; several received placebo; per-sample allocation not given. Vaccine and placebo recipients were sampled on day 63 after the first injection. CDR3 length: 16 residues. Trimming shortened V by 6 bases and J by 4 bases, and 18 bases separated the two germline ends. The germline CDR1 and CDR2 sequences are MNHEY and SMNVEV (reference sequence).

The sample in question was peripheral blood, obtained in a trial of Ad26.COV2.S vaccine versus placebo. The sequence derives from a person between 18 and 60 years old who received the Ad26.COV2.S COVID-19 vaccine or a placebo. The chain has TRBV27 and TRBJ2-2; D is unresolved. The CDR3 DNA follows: TGTGCCAGCAGCCGAAATAGGCTTTCGAGCACCGGGGAGCTGTTTTTT. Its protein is CASSRNRLSSTGELFF.